Following are 22 T cell receptor beta chains from one sample sequenced in a study of OX40 agonist ivuxolimab in advanced cancers. TCRdb keeps only in-frame clones here, not all; method: immunoSEQ multiplex PCR. The table has about 110,000 clones, about nine tenths seen once. The sequencing here drew on CD4+ or CD8+ T cells sorted from blood, taken in a trial of the OX40 agonist ivuxolimab. The receptors were gathered from an adult with an advanced solid tumor such as melanoma, head and neck, liver or kidney cancer.

The chain carries TRBV6-6 and TRBJ1-2; D uncertain. The V gene lost 0 bases and the J gene lost 8 bases, with 13 bases spanning the gap. The germline V gene has CDR1 MNHNY and CDR2 SVGAGI (reference sequence). The CDR3 runs 14 residues. The CDR3 DNA follows: TGTGCCAGCAGTTACTCCGGCGGCATTGGGGGCTACACCTTC. This translates into CASSYSGGIGGYTF.

This chain connects TRBV10-3 to TRBJ1-2, with 7 bases identical to TRBD1. The V gene end was trimmed by 4 bases and the J gene end by 0 bases; junction bases not matched to a gene: 5. CDR1 is ENHRY, CDR2 SYGVKD, per germline. The CDR3 covers 15 residues. Here the CDR3 DNA reads TGTGCCATCAGTGGACAGGGCGACCCTAACTATGGCTACACCTTC. It encodes CAISGQGDPNYGYTF.

The chain uses TRBV5-6 and TRBJ2-3, with 11 bases that match TRBD2. The J segment lost 1 base and the V segment lost 4 bases, leaving 2 bases of the junction unmatched. This CDR3 has 15 amino acids. Germline CDR1 is SGHDT and CDR2 is YYEEEE. CDR3 in amino acids: CASSPLAGGTDTQYF. The CDR3 DNA sequence: TGTGCCAGCAGCCCACTAGCGGGGGGCACAGATACGCAGTATTTT. Variable domain in full (rest from reference TRBV5-6 and TRBJ2-3): DAGVTQSPTHLIKTRGQQVTLRCSPKSGHDTVSWYQQALGQGPQFIFQYYEEEERQRGNFPDRFSGHQFPNYSSELNVNALLLGDSALYLCASSPLAGGTDTQYFGPGTRLTVL.

This chain uses TRBV6-5 with TRBJ2-1; D may be TRBD1 or TRBD2 (5 bases each). Germline assignment: CDR1 MNHEY and CDR2 SVGAGI. There are 14 residues in the CDR3. V was trimmed by 0 bases and J by 10 bases, leaving 13 bases between them. CDR3 sequence: CASSYSRGRTEQFF. CDR3 bases: TGTGCCAGCAGTTACTCGAGGGGCCGCACCGAGCAGTTCTTC.

This chain joins TRBV18 and TRBJ2-2, with D unclear. Germline V gives CDR1 KGHSH, CDR2 LQKENI. There are 14 residues in the CDR3. V dropped 3 bases and J dropped 0 bases, with 5 bases sitting between them. For the CDR3, the DNA is TGTGCCAGCTCACCGTCTACGAACACCGGGGAGCTGTTTTTT. It specifies CASSPSTNTGELFF.

The chain is built from TRBV27 and TRBJ2-2, with 7 bases that match TRBD1. The V segment lost 6 bases and the J segment 4 bases; nucleotides outside the gene matches: 11. Per the germline V gene, CDR1 is MNHEY and CDR2 is SMNVEV (reference sequence). CDR3 length: 16 residues. CDR3 sequence (DNA): TGTGCCAGCAGCCCGGGGCAGGGGGTTTTCACCGGGGAGCTGTTTTTT. It codes for CASSPGQGVFTGELFF.

The rearrangement joins TRBV7-9 to TRBJ1-1; D perhaps matches TRBD1 (5 bases). There are 17 residues in the CDR3. Trimming shortened V by 1 base and J by 8 bases, and 23 bases separated the two germline ends. Per germline, CDR1 SEHNR and CDR2 FQNEAQ (reference sequence). The CDR3 DNA reads TGTGCCAGCAGCTTAGGAGGGGCAGCTGGTGCGCTCCAAGAAGCTTTCTTT. Its protein is CASSLGGAAGALQEAFF.

The chain links TRBV11-2 to TRBJ2-5; no definite D call. The CDR3 consists of 15 residues. The V and J ends lost 5 bases and 2 bases respectively, with 15 bases between them. In germline, CDR1 is SGHAT, CDR2 FQNNGV. The CDR3 protein is CASSMGQIKQETQYF. In DNA form, the CDR3 reads TGTGCCAGCAGCATGGGCCAGATTAAACAAGAGACCCAGTACTTC.

This chain connects TRBV6-5 to TRBJ2-7; 12 bases are a match to TRBD2. Germline V gene data show CDR1 as MNHEY and CDR2 as SVGAGI. V lost 5 bases and J lost 3; bases outside the gene matches: 5. The CDR3 totals 15 residues. The CDR3 region has the DNA TGTGCCAGCAGTCCGACTAGCGGGGGTTTCTACGAGCAGTACTTC. It yields the protein CASSPTSGGFYEQYF.

V and J are TRBV6-6 and TRBJ2-7; 8 nucleotides align to TRBD2. V trimming: 7 bases; J trimming: 5 bases; junction bases outside the gene matches: 7. The germline CDR1 and CDR2 sequences are MNHNY and SVGAGI (reference sequence). This CDR3 has 13 residues. The CDR3 DNA is TGTGCCAGCACGAGGAGCGGGGGCCACGAGCAGTACTTC. Protein sequence: CASTRSGGHEQYF.

V is TRBV18 and J is TRBJ1-3, with 7 positions matching TRBD1. The CDR3 spans 15 residues. Germline-derived CDR1 and CDR2 are KGHSH and LQKENI. The J segment lost 2 bases and the V segment lost 0 bases, leaving 1 base of the junction unmatched. The CDR3 region is CASSPPTGAGNTIYF. The CDR3 region has the DNA TGTGCCAGCTCACCACCAACAGGGGCTGGAAACACCATATATTTT.

J is TRBJ1-2 and V is TRBV9; 8 bases align to TRBD1. Germline assignment: CDR1 SGDLS and CDR2 YYNGEE. After removal of 2 bases from V and 5 bases from J, the junction contained 5 bases not matched to a gene. The CDR3 runs 14 residues. CDR3 bases: TGTGCCAGCAGCGTTGGACAGGGAAGTTATGGCTACACCTTC. It yields the protein CASSVGQGSYGYTF.

J is TRBJ2-2 and V is TRBV5-5; TRBD1 matches at 8 bases. CDR3 length: 15 amino acids. V trimming: 4 bases; J trimming: 4 bases; junction bases outside the gene matches: 6. Germline V gene data show CDR1 as SGHKS and CDR2 as YYEKEE (reference sequence). CDR3 nucleotides: TGTGCCAGCAGCCAGGACAGGGTTCGCACCGGGGAGCTGTTTTTT. It encodes CASSQDRVRTGELFF.

This clone has just one count. The V and J genes are TRBV7-2 and TRBJ2-7, with D perhaps matching TRBD2 (6 bases). The CDR3 extends over 15 amino acids. CDR1 and CDR2 from the germline V gene are SGHTA and FQGNSA. Trimming shortened V by 6 bases and J by 3 bases, and 18 bases separated the two germline ends. The CDR3, as DNA: TGTGCCAGCAGGTACGGGACTGATGAGCTCTACGAGCAGTACTTC. Translation: CASRYGTDELYEQYF.

The chain couples TRBV5-6 to TRBJ1-5, with a tentative D call TRBD1 (5 bases). The CDR3 is made up of 13 amino acids. The germline CDR1 and CDR2 sequences are SGHDT and YYEEEE. V was shortened by 6 bases and J by 3 bases, with 10 bases between the two germline ends. CDR3 in DNA: TGTGCCAGCACGACAGTGAACAATCAGCCCCAGCATTTT. Encoded protein: CASTTVNNQPQHF.

The V and J genes are TRBV6-5 and TRBJ1-4; 9 bases are shared with TRBD1. CDR3 size: 15 residues. Trimming at V came to 0 bases and at J to 6 bases, leaving 2 bases not matched to a gene. The germline V gene has CDR1 MNHEY and CDR2 SVGAGI. CDR3 sequence: CASSYSTGGDEKLFF. The CDR3 DNA sequence: TGTGCCAGCAGTTACTCGACAGGGGGGGATGAAAAACTGTTTTTT.

CDR3 bases: TGTGCCAGCAGCCCCCAGGAGGGGGCAGGGGAGACCCAGTACTTC. Translation gives CASSPQEGAGETQYF. This chain joins TRBV11-3 and TRBJ2-5; a possible D gene is TRBD1 (7 bases). This CDR3 has 15 residues. Germline values: CDR1 SGHNT, CDR2 YENEEA. Trimming cost V 5 bases and J 5 bases, with 18 bases left between them.

The count of this clone is one. This sequence joins TRBV5-5 and TRBJ1-3; a possible D gene is TRBD1 (6 bases). V was trimmed by 7 bases and J by 0 bases, leaving 17 bases between them. Germline lookup yields CDR1 SGHKS and CDR2 YYEKEE (reference sequence). This CDR3 comprises 16 residues. CDR3 residues: CASLVSGAFSGNTIYF. The CDR3 coding sequence is TGTGCCAGCTTGGTTTCAGGGGCTTTCTCTGGAAACACCATATATTTT.

The genes are TRBV28 and TRBJ1-1; 8 nucleotides align to TRBD1. Germline V CDR1 and CDR2: MDHEN, SYDVKM. This CDR3 is built from 14 residues. Unmatched junction bases numbered 2, after V lost 5 bases and J lost 0 bases. The CDR3 DNA sequence: TGTGCCAGCAGTGGACAGGGCATGAACACTGAAGCTTTCTTT. Its translation: CASSGQGMNTEAFF.

V gene TRBV6-5 combines with J gene TRBJ1-6, with D possibly TRBD1 on 6 matching bases. Germline-derived CDR1 and CDR2 are MNHEY and SVGAGI. CDR3 size: 14 residues. With 7 bases removed from V and 6 bases from J, the gap between germline ends came to 13 bases. CDR3 sequence (DNA): TGTGCCAGCAATATGGACAGCTCTAATTCACCCCTCCACTTT. The encoded protein is CASNMDSSNSPLHF.

This chain links TRBV28 with TRBJ2-1; TRBD1 matches 9 bases. Germline CDR1 reads MDHEN; CDR2 reads SYDVKM. V lost 4 bases to trimming and J lost 6 bases; unmatched junction nucleotides: 7. The CDR3 runs 15 residues. The CDR3 loop reads CASSSGQGRGNEQFF. DNA of the CDR3: TGTGCCAGCAGTTCCGGACAGGGGAGGGGCAATGAGCAGTTCTTC.

In DNA form, the CDR3 reads TGCGCCAGCAGCTACAGCGGGGCCCAAGAGACCCAGTACTTC. Residues: CASSYSGAQETQYF. V usage is TRBV4-3 and J usage is TRBJ2-5; 7 nucleotides match TRBD2. V was clipped by 5 bases and J by 1 base; unmatched bases: 4. Looked up from germline, CDR1 is LGHNA and CDR2 is YSLEER. CDR3 size: 14 residues.